These T cell receptor beta chains were read from a single sample in a study of beta chain features in type 1 diabetes. The method was immunoSEQ multiplex PCR; TCRdb's version includes in-frame clones alone and lacks a portion of them. The sample lists hundreds of thousands of clones, about an eighth occurring once. The sequencing sample was made of naive CD4+ T cells from blood. The source is a man aged 18 to 30 with type 1 diabetes. Each CDR3 is given with its conserved first and last residue.

len | v_gene | CDR3aa
15 | TRBV9 | CASSVAGGPQETQYF
10 | TRBV2 | CASTGPGYTF
16 | TRBV7-9 | CASSPKPGQGINEQYF
14 | TRBV5-6 | CASSTGQGASEAFF
14 | TRBV5-6 | CASSLAGRNTEAFF
13 | TRBV7-2 | CASSSTTADGYTF
14 | TRBV2 | CASSLGLYTDTQYF
14 | TRBV28 | CASSLGQYTAEAFF
15 | TRBV25-1 | CASSDIPDRGLGYTF
15 | TRBV28 | CASSPSREGDYGYTF
16 | TRBV7-2 | CASSVLAGMNTGELFF
14 | TRBV11-3 | CASSLEQWADTQYF
14 | TRBV7-8 | CASSPGTGGYEQYF
14 | TRBV5-4 | CASSSDPGEGKLFF
12 | TRBV10-3 | CAIARDDYGYTF
17 | TRBV2 | CASSEALAGGSYNEQFF
15 | TRBV7-3 | CASSLNPGGRETQYF
13 | TRBV5-1 | CASSLAETGEQYF
12 | TRBV10-2 | CASSESTGELFF
14 | TRBV18 | CASSPGQANYGYTF
14 | TRBV5-1 | CASSLDQGGSEQYF
15 | TRBV10-1 | CASSESGPGAKTQYF
15 | TRBV5-1 | CASSLDTGYDQPQHF
12 | TRBV6-5 | CASTQTGTEAFF
13 | TRBV6-5 | CASTEGSGFEQFF
12 | TRBV12-5 | CASGLVRNEQYF
15 | TRBV30 | CAWSPLQGAGEKLFF
15 | TRBV18 | CASSPADGTNYGYTF
15 | TRBV7-9 | CASSLKWTAMDGYTF
13 | TRBV29-1 | CSVTGTAQETQYF
14 | TRBV5-6 | CASSQGQPRGELFF
15 | TRBV25-1 | CASSWGPVGANVLTF
13 | TRBV25-1 | CASSESWAGELFF
14 | TRBV7-2 | CASSLRGSGNTIYF
13 | TRBV10-3 | CAIRRGLNTEAFF
10 | TRBV20-1 | CSATRSEQYF
14 | TRBV6-5 | CASSSGGASETQYF
15 | TRBV27 | CASSLRTGESYEQYF
13 | TRBV10-2 | CASSIQGFQPQHF
16 | TRBV5-1 | CASSLDIGAGDTEAFF
15 | TRBV15 | CATSRRSGARETQYF
15 | TRBV4-1 | CASSYRDDSSYEQYF
12 | TRBV19 | CASSPGLNEQFF
11 | TRBV29-1 | CSVAGSNEQFF
14 | TRBV6-5 | CASSYSGNNEKLFF
14 | TRBV29-1 | CSVERNQNTGELFF
15 | TRBV4-1 | CASSQGKGGRAEQFF
13 | TRBV5-6 | CASSLVGYNEQFF
14 | TRBV29-1 | CSVTTGIGWQPQHF
15 | TRBV27 | CASSFGGGATDTQYF
14 | TRBV7-2 | CASSPTGTSYEQYF
17 | TRBV7-9 | CASSPGLAGVLGNEQFF
13 | TRBV7-8 | CASSGVSGYEQYF
11 | TRBV7-6 | CASSFDVTQYF
15 | TRBV5-4 | CASRVGRGAQNIQYF
11 | TRBV5-1 | CASSFSGEQYF
14 | TRBV7-9 | CASSLSGALNTQYF
14 | TRBV30 | CAWSKGAGNEKLFF